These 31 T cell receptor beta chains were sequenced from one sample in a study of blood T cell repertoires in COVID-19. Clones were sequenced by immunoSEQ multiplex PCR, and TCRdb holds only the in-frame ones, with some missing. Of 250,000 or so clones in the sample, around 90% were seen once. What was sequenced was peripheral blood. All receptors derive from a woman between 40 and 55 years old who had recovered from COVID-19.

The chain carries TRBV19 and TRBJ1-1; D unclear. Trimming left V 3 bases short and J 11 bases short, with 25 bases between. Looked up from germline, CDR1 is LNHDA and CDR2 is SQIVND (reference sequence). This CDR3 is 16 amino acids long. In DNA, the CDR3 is TGTGCCAGTAGTATTGGCTCAGGCCGACTATACGACGAGGCTTTCTTT. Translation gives CASSIGSGRLYDEAFF.

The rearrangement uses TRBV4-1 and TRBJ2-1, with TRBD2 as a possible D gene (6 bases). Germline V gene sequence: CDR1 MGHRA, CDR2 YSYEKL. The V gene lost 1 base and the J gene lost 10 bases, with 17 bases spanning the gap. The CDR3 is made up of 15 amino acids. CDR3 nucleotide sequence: TGCGCCAGCAGCCAAGCCCCGGGAGTTGGATGGGAGCAGTTCTTC. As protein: CASSQAPGVGWEQFF.

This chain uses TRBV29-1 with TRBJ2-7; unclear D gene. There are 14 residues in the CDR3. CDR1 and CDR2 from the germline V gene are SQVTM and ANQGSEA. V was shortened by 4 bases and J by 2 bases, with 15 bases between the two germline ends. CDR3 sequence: CSVGFGQATYEQYF. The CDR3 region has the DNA TGCAGCGTTGGGTTTGGGCAGGCAACCTACGAGCAGTACTTC.

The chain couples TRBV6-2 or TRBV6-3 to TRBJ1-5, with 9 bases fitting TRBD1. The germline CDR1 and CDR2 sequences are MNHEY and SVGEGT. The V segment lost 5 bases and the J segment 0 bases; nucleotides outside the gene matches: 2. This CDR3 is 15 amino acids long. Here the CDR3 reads CASSTGGLSNQPQHF. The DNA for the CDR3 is TGTGCCAGCAGTACAGGGGGCCTTAGCAATCAGCCCCAGCATTTT.

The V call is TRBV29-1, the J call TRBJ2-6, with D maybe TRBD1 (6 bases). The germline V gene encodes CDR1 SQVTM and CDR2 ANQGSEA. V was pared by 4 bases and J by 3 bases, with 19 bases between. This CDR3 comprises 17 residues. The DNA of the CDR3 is TGCAGCGTTGTAGTTGGGGCAGGGGTTTTTGGGGCCAACGTCCTGACTTTC. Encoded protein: CSVVVGAGVFGANVLTF. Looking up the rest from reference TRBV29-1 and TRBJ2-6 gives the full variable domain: SAVISQKPSRDICQRGTSLTIQCQVDSQVTMMFWYRQQPGQSLTLIATANQGSEATYESGFVIDKFPISRPNLTFSTLTVSNMSPEDSSIYLCSVVVGAGVFGANVLTFGAGSRLTVL.

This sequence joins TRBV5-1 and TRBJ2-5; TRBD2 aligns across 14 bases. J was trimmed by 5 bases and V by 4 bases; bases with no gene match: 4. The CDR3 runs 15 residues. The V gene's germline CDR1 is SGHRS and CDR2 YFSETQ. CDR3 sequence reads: CASSPGTSGSETQYF. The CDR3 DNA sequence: TGCGCCAGCAGCCCCGGGACTAGCGGGAGTGAGACCCAGTACTTC.

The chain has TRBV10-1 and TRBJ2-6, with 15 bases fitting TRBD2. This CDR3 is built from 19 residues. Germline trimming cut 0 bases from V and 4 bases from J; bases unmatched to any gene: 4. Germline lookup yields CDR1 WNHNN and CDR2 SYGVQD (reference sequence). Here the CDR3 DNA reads TGCGCCAGCAGTGAGTCGCGGACTAGCGGGAGGGCCGGGGCCAACGTCCTGACTTTC. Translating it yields CASSESRTSGRAGANVLTF.

The CDR3 nucleotides read TGTGCCAGCAGCGTAGAGGAACTAGCGAATTCGCAGTTCTTC. Amino acid sequence: CASSVEELANSQFF. V is TRBV9 and J is TRBJ2-1, with 7 bases fitting TRBD2. Germline trimming cut 0 bases from V and 12 bases from J; bases unmatched to any gene: 9. Per the germline V gene, CDR1 is SGDLS and CDR2 is YYNGEE. The CDR3 runs 14 residues. The full variable domain, in which reference TRBV9 and TRBJ2-1 provide the parts outside the CDR3, is DSGVTQTPKHLITATGQRVTLRCSPRSGDLSVYWYQQSLDQGLQFLIQYYNGEERAKGNILERFSAQQFPDLHSELNLSSLELGDSALYFCASSVEELANSQFFGPGTRLTVL.

CDR3 sequence reads: CASSLESRYQETQYF. DNA for the CDR3: TGCGCCAGCAGCTTGGAATCGAGATACCAAGAGACCCAGTACTTC. This sequence joins TRBV5-1 and TRBJ2-5; no definite D call. Trimming took off 0 bases at V and 0 bases at J, with 9 bases between the two ends. Germline assignment: CDR1 SGHRS and CDR2 YFSETQ. The CDR3 has 15 amino acids.

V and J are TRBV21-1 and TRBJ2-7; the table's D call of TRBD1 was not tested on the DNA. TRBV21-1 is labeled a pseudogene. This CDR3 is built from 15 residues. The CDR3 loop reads CASSCKGGISYEQYF. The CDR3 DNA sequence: TGTGCCAGCAGCTGTAAAGGGGGCATATCCTACGAGCAGTACTTC.

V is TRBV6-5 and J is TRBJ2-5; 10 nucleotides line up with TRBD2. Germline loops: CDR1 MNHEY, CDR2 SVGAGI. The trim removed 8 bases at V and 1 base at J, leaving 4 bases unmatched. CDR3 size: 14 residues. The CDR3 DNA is TGTGCCAGCCGGACTAGCGGACCCCAAGAGACCCAGTACTTC. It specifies CASRTSGPQETQYF.

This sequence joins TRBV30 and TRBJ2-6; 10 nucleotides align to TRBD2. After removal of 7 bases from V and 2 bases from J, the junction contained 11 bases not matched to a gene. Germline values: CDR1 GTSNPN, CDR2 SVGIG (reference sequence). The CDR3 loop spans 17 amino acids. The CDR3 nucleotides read TGTGCCTTACCCAGGGCTAGCGGGAGCGCTGGGGCCAACGTCCTGACTTTC. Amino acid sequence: CALPRASGSAGANVLTF.

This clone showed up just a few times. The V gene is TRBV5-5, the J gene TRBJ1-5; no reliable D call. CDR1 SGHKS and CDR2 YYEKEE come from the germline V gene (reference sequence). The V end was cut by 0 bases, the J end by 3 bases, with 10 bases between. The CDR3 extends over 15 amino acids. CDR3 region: CASSLETANNQPQHF. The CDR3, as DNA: TGTGCCAGCAGCTTGGAAACAGCCAACAATCAGCCCCAGCATTTT.

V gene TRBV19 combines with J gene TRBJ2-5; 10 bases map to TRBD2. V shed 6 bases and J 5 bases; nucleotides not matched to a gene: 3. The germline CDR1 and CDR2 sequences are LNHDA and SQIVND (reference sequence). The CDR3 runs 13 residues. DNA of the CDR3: TGTGCCAGTAGGGGACTAGCGACGGAGACCCAGTACTTC. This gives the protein CASRGLATETQYF. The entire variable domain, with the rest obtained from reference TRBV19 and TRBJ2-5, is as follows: DGGITQSPKYLFRKEGQNVTLSCEQNLNHDAMYWYRQDPGQGLRLIYYSQIVNDFQKGDIAEGYSVSREKKESFPLTVTSAQKNPTAFYLCASRGLATETQYFGPGTRLLVL.

DNA for the CDR3: TGTGCCAGTAGTATCTCAGGGACAGCCTACGAGCAGTACTTC. Translated, it gives CASSISGTAYEQYF. The rearrangement links TRBV19 to TRBJ2-7, with 7 nucleotides matching TRBD1. The CDR3 spans 14 residues. From germline, CDR1 is LNHDA and CDR2 SQIVND (reference sequence). V lost 3 bases, J lost 2 bases, and 4 bases stayed unmatched. Variable domain in full (rest from reference TRBV19 and TRBJ2-7): DGGITQSPKYLFRKEGQNVTLSCEQNLNHDAMYWYRQDPGQGLRLIYYSQIVNDFQKGDIAEGYSVSREKKESFPLTVTSAQKNPTAFYLCASSISGTAYEQYFGPGTRLTVT.

The CDR3 is CASSSGTSGIIKYF. CDR3 coding DNA: TGCGCCAGCAGCTCCGGGACTAGCGGGATCATTAAGTACTTC. V is TRBV5-1 and J is TRBJ2-7, with 13 bases matching TRBD2. The germline V gene encodes CDR1 SGHRS and CDR2 YFSETQ. The CDR3 has 14 amino acids. With 3 bases clipped from V and 11 bases from J, the junction kept 8 bases outside the gene matches.

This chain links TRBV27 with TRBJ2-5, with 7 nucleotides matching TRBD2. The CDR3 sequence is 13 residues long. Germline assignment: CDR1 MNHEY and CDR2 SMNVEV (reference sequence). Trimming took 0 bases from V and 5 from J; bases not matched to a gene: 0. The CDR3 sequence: CASSLSGGETQYF. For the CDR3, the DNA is TGTGCCAGCAGTTTATCGGGGGGGGAGACCCAGTACTTC.

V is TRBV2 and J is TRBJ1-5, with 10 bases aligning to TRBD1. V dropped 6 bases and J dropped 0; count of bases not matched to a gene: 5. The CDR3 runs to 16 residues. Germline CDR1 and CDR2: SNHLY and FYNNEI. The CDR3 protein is CASRGQGFYSNQPQHF. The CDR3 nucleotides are TGTGCCAGCAGGGGACAGGGGTTTTATAGCAATCAGCCCCAGCATTTT.

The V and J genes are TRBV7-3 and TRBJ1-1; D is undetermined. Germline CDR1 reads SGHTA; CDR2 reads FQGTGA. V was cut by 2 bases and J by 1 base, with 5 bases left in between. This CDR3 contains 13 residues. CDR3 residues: CASSLSRNTEAFF. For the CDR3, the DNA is TGTGCCAGCAGCTTATCTCGGAACACTGAAGCTTTCTTT.

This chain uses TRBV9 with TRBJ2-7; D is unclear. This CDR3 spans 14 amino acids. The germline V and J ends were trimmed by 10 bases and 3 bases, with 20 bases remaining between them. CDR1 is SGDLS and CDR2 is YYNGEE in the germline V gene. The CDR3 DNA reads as TGTGCCTCCTCCCCCGGAATCGGCGGCTACGAGCAGTACTTC. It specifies CASSPGIGGYEQYF.

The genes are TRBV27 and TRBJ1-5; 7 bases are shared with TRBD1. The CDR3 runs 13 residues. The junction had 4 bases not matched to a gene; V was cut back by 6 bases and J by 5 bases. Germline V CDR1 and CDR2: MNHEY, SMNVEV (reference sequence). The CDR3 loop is CASRRDRDQPQHF. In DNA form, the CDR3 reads TGTGCCAGCAGACGTGACAGGGATCAGCCCCAGCATTTT.

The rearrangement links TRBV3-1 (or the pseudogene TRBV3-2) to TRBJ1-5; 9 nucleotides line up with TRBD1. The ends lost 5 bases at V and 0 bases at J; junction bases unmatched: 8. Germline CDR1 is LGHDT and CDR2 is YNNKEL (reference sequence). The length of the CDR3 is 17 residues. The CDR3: CASSTGQGIGSNQPQHF. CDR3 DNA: TGTGCCAGCAGCACCGGACAGGGGATCGGTAGCAATCAGCCCCAGCATTTT.

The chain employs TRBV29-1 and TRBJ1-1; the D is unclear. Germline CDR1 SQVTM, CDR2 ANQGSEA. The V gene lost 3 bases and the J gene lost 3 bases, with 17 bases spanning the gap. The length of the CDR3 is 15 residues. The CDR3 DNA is TGCAGCGTTGAGGTGAGGGTCGTGGGAGACACTGAAGCTTTCTTT. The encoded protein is CSVEVRVVGDTEAFF.

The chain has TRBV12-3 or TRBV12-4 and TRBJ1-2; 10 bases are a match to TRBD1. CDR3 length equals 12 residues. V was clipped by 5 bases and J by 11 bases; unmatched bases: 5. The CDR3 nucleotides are TGTGCCAGCAGTCTATCGGACAGGGGGTACACCTTC. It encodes CASSLSDRGYTF.

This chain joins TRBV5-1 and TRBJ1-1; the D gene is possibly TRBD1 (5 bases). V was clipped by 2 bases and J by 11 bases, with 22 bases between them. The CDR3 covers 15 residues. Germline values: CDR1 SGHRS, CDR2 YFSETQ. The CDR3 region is CASSFSGASELVAFF. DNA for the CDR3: TGCGCCAGCAGCTTTAGTGGGGCCTCAGAGCTCGTGGCTTTCTTT.

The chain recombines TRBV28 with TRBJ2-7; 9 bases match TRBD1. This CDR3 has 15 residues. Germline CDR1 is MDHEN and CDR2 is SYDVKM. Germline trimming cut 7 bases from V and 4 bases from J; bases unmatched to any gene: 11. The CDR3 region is CASTSEGTGKYEQYF. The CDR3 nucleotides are TGTGCCAGCACCTCAGAAGGGACAGGGAAATACGAGCAGTACTTC. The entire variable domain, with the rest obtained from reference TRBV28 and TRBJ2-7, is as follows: DVKVTQSSRYLVKRTGEKVFLECVQDMDHENMFWYRQDPGLGLRLIYFSYDVKMKEKGDIPEGYSVSREKKERFSLILESASTNQTSMYLCASTSEGTGKYEQYFGPGTRLTVT.

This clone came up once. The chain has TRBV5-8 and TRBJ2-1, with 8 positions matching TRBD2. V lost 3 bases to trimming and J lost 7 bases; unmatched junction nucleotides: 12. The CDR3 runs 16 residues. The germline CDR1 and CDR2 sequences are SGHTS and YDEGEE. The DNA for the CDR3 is TGTGCCAGCAGCTCCTCCGGAGCGGGAGAACGGAATGAGCAGTTCTTC. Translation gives CASSSSGAGERNEQFF.

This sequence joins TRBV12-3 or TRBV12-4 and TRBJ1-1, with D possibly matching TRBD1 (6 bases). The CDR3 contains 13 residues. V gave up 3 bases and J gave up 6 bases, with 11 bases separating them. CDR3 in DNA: TGTGCCAGCAGTTTTTCAGGGGTCGCTGAAGCTTTCTTT. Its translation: CASSFSGVAEAFF.

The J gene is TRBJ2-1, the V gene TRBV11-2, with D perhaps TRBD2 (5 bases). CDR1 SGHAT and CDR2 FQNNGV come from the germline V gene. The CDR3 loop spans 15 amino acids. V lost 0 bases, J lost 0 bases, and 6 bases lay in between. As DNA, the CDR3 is TGTGCCAGCAGCTTAGAAGGGAGCTCCTACAATGAGCAGTTCTTC. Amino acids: CASSLEGSSYNEQFF.

The CDR3 loop is CATRDRLSTGELFF. The CDR3 DNA reads as TGTGCCACCAGGGACAGACTAAGCACCGGGGAGCTGTTTTTT. The genes are TRBV30 and TRBJ2-2, with 7 bases identical to TRBD1. With V trimmed by 8 bases and J by 4 bases, 10 bases remained unmatched. The CDR3 loop spans 14 amino acids. Germline CDR1 GTSNPN, CDR2 SVGIG (reference sequence).

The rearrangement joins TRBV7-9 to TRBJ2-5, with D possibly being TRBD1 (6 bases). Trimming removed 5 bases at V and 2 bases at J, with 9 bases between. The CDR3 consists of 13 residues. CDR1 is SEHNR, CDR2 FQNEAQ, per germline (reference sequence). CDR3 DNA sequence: TGTGCCAGCAGCGGACAGATACAAGAGACCCAGTACTTC. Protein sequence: CASSGQIQETQYF.